Following are 11 T cell receptor beta chains from one sample sequenced in a study of blood T cell repertoires in COVID-19. Clones were read by immunoSEQ multiplex PCR, and TCRdb kept only the in-frame ones, dropping some. The sample yields under 200,000 clones, 80% to 90% seen once. The sample was peripheral blood. These receptors all stem from a man aged 40-55 years with active or convalescent COVID-19.

The gene calls are TRBV5-5 and TRBJ1-1, with D possibly TRBD1 on 5 matching bases. CDR1 is SGHKS and CDR2 is YYEKEE in the germline V gene (reference sequence). The CDR3 sequence is 17 residues long. V was trimmed by 3 bases and J by 1 base, leaving 19 bases between them. CDR3 sequence (DNA): TGTGCCAGCAGCTGGAGATACGGGGGGGATAGGAACACTGAAGCTTTCTTT. Translated: CASSWRYGGDRNTEAFF. Filled out from reference TRBV5-5 and TRBJ1-1, the complete variable domain reads DAGVTQSPTHLIKTRGQQVTLRCSPISGHKSVSWYQQVLGQGPQFIFQYYEKEERGRGNFPDRFSARQFPNYSSELNVNALLLGDSALYLCASSWRYGGDRNTEAFFGQGTRLTVV.

There are a few counts of this clone. This rearrangement joins TRBV6-1 to TRBJ2-5; no definite D call. In germline, CDR1 is MNHNS, CDR2 SASEGT. V was cut by 1 base and J by 4 bases, with 7 bases left in between. The CDR3 covers 13 residues. The CDR3 nucleotides read TGTGCCAGCAGTGAAGGGCAGGTAGAGACCCAGTACTTC. Protein: CASSEGQVETQYF.

This sequence joins TRBV6-1 and TRBJ1-5; D is unclear. V lost 1 base and J 3 bases, leaving 25 bases between the germline ends. The V gene's germline CDR1 is MNHNS and CDR2 SASEGT. The CDR3 is made up of 20 amino acids. The CDR3 coding sequence is TGTGCCAGCAGTGAAGGGAGGGTGGGTTTGGCAGCCGAAACCAATCAGCCCCAGCATTTT. It specifies CASSEGRVGLAAETNQPQHF.

The CDR3 DNA sequence: TGTGCCAGCAGCCAAGGTCAGGGCCTCTATGGCTACACCTTC. This translates into CASSQGQGLYGYTF. V is TRBV3-1 (or the pseudogene TRBV3-2) and J is TRBJ1-2, with D tentatively TRBD1 (5 bases). Germline V lookup: CDR1 LGHDT, CDR2 YNNKEL (reference sequence). The V end was cut by 1 base, the J end by 4 bases, with 10 bases between. This CDR3 region has 14 residues.

This clone showed up just a few times. This chain links TRBV27 with TRBJ1-5; tentative D call: TRBD1 (5 bases). Trimming removed 3 bases at V and 5 bases at J, with 14 bases between. Germline assignment: CDR1 MNHEY and CDR2 SMNVEV (reference sequence). The length of the CDR3 is 15 residues. The CDR3 DNA reads as TGTGCCAGCAGTTTCTCTGCGACAGCTGATCAGCCCCAGCATTTT. Residues: CASSFSATADQPQHF.

The chain couples TRBV28 to TRBJ1-1; unclear D gene. V was cut by 7 bases and J by 1 base, with 13 bases left in between. Germline assignment: CDR1 MDHEN and CDR2 SYDVKM. This CDR3 is 14 amino acids long. The CDR3 here is CASIVDGRNTEAFF. The CDR3 DNA sequence: TGTGCCAGCATCGTAGATGGGCGGAACACTGAAGCTTTCTTT.

This clone showed up just once. Other DNA sequences within the sample encode an identical CDR3. The chain links TRBV3-1 (or the pseudogene TRBV3-2) to TRBJ2-7, with no clear D. V lost 1 base and J lost 4, with 5 bases in between. CDR1 is LGHDT, CDR2 YNNKEL, per germline (reference sequence). The CDR3 is 12 residues long. The CDR3 loop reads CASSQGRYEQYF. CDR3 bases: TGTGCCAGCAGCCAAGGCAGGTACGAGCAGTACTTC.

The chain carries TRBV5-6 and TRBJ1-3, with D perhaps matching TRBD1 (6 bases). The V gene lost 0 bases and the J gene lost 4 bases, with 14 bases spanning the gap. This CDR3 spans 16 amino acids. Germline CDR1 SGHDT, CDR2 YYEEEE. This CDR3 is CASSLVGHPPGNTIYF. In DNA form, the CDR3 reads TGTGCCAGCAGCTTGGTGGGACACCCTCCAGGAAACACCATATATTTT.

There are many counts of this clone. This sequence joins TRBV2 and TRBJ2-7; D call uncertain. V dropped 1 base and J dropped 0 bases, with 7 bases sitting between them. Germline CDR1 SNHLY, CDR2 FYNNEI. This CDR3 is built from 14 residues. For the CDR3, the DNA is TGTGCCAGCAGTGAAGGGCCAGGCTCCTACGAGCAGTACTTC. The encoded protein is CASSEGPGSYEQYF.

The chain has TRBV2 and TRBJ2-2; 7 bases agree with TRBD2. V was clipped by 8 bases and J by 4 bases; unmatched bases: 4. The CDR3 is 13 amino acids. CDR1 and CDR2 (germline): SNHLY, FYNNEI. CDR3: CASGLVITGELFF. For the CDR3, the DNA is TGTGCCAGCGGACTAGTGATCACCGGGGAGCTGTTTTTT.

This chain uses TRBV3-1 (or the pseudogene TRBV3-2) with TRBJ2-1; TRBD2 agrees at 13 bases. The CDR3 runs to 16 residues. V shed 1 base, J shed 9 bases, and the junction held 6 bases outside the gene matches. Germline V lookup: CDR1 LGHDT, CDR2 YNNKEL (reference sequence). DNA of the CDR3: TGTGCCAGCAGCCAAGGCTGGACTAGCGGGGGTACTGAGCAGTTCTTC. Translated: CASSQGWTSGGTEQFF.